One sample yielded the 15 T cell receptor beta chains listed below, sequenced in a study of T cell responses to AZD1222 COVID-19 vaccine. Profiled with immunoSEQ multiplex PCR; TCRdb holds only in-frame clones, not every one. The table lists around 200,000 clones, approximately 86% of them singletons. The sample here was peripheral blood, taken on day 0 of AZD1222 vaccination. The receptors were gathered from an adult in good health.

This chain joins TRBV6-4 and TRBJ2-7; tentatively, D is TRBD1 (6 bases). This CDR3 is built from 15 residues. The V end was cut by 4 bases, the J end by 0 bases, with 13 bases between. Germline V gene sequence: CDR1 MRHNA, CDR2 SNTAGT. The chain's CDR3 is CASSGSDRYSYEQYF. The CDR3 DNA is TGTGCCAGCAGTGGATCGGACAGATACTCCTACGAGCAGTACTTC.

This clone was seen a handful of times. V is TRBV6-6 and J is TRBJ1-5; TRBD1 might be the D (5 bases). CDR1 and CDR2 from the germline V gene are MNHNY and SVGAGI (reference sequence). V was clipped by 2 bases and J by 6 bases, with 17 bases between them. The CDR3 covers 16 residues. The CDR3 nucleotides read TGTGCCAGCAGTTACCTCCGGGGGGGAAAAGTTCAGCCCCAGCATTTT. This codes for CASSYLRGGKVQPQHF.

The chain links TRBV11-2 to TRBJ1-2; D remains ambiguous. Trimming took 2 bases from V and 4 from J, leaving 11 bases between them. From germline, CDR1 is SGHAT and CDR2 FQNNGV. The CDR3 loop spans 14 amino acids. CDR3 sequence: CASSLRAEIYGYTF. The CDR3 DNA sequence: TGTGCCAGCAGCTTACGCGCAGAAATCTATGGCTACACCTTC. Filled out from reference TRBV11-2 and TRBJ1-2, the complete variable domain reads EAGVAQSPRYKIIEKRQSVAFWCNPISGHATLYWYQQILGQGPKLLIQFQNNGVVDDSQLPKDRFSAERLKGVDSTLKIQPAKLEDSAVYLCASSLRAEIYGYTFGSGTRLTVV.

J is TRBJ2-2 and V is TRBV7-2, with TRBD2 matching over 9 bases. Germline V gives CDR1 SGHTA, CDR2 FQGNSA. The CDR3 is made up of 15 amino acids. The V segment lost 6 bases and the J segment 7 bases; nucleotides outside the gene matches: 9. CDR3 bases: TGTGCCAGCAGTTCGGCCGGGACTAGCAACGGGGAGCTGTTTTTT. Translated, it gives CASSSAGTSNGELFF.

The chain links TRBV18 to TRBJ1-6; 8 positions match TRBD1. The CDR3 is 15 amino acids. In germline, CDR1 is KGHSH, CDR2 LQKENI. Trimming at V came to 6 bases and at J to 7 bases, leaving 8 bases not matched to a gene. The DNA for the CDR3 is TGTGCCAGCTCGCCAGAGACAGGGGCGAATTCACCCCTCCACTTT. This encodes CASSPETGANSPLHF.

The chain is built from TRBV28 and TRBJ2-7; D perhaps matches TRBD2 (5 bases). The CDR3 spans 15 residues. V dropped 7 bases and J dropped 7 bases, with 23 bases sitting between them. Germline loops: CDR1 MDHEN, CDR2 SYDVKM. Written as DNA, the CDR3 is TGTGCCAGCACCCGAGCCCAGGCAAACCGAGGGGAGCAGTACTTC. Amino acid sequence: CASTRAQANRGEQYF.

The rearrangement uses TRBV15 and TRBJ2-7, with unresolved D. V was shortened by 0 bases and J by 5 bases, with 11 bases between the two germline ends. CDR3 length: 14 amino acids. Germline V CDR1 and CDR2: LNHNV, YYDKDF (reference sequence). In DNA form, the CDR3 reads TGTGCCACCAGCAGAGATTATATGTCAAACGAGCAGTACTTC. Residues: CATSRDYMSNEQYF. Combining the CDR3 with reference TRBV15 and TRBJ2-7 gives the whole variable domain DAMVIQNPRYQVTQFGKPVTLSCSQTLNHNVMYWYQQKSSQAPKLLFHYYDKDFNNEADTPDNFQSRRPNTSFCFLDIRSPGLGDTAMYLCATSRDYMSNEQYFGPGTRLTVT.

This sequence joins TRBV19 and TRBJ1-5, with D tentatively TRBD1 (6 bases). CDR1 is LNHDA and CDR2 is SQIVND in the germline V gene (reference sequence). CDR3 length equals 14 residues. The V and J ends lost 4 bases and 0 bases respectively, with 7 bases between them. The DNA for the CDR3 is TGTGCCAGTAGTAGACAGGTTAGCAATCAGCCCCAGCATTTT. Amino acids: CASSRQVSNQPQHF.

This chain uses TRBV3-1 (or the pseudogene TRBV3-2) with TRBJ2-5; perhaps TRBD2 as D (6 bases). Germline V CDR1 and CDR2: LGHDT, YNNKEL (reference sequence). V was trimmed by 3 bases and J by 4 bases, leaving 18 bases between them. CDR3 length: 16 residues. The CDR3 is CASSQRTVRGGETQYF. Written as DNA, the CDR3 is TGTGCCAGCAGCCAGAGGACGGTGCGGGGTGGAGAGACCCAGTACTTC.

This clone was seen once. CDR3 in amino acids: CASSPAGLAGAYEQYF. The DNA for the CDR3 is TGTGCCAGCAGCCCAGCGGGACTAGCGGGGGCCTACGAGCAGTACTTC. V gene TRBV7-2 combines with J gene TRBJ2-7; TRBD2 matches at 14 bases. This CDR3 has 16 amino acids. Germline assignment: CDR1 SGHTA and CDR2 FQGNSA. With V trimmed by 5 bases and J by 2 bases, 5 bases remained unmatched.

This sequence joins TRBV28 and TRBJ2-7; 8 nucleotides match TRBD2. The V and J ends lost 3 bases and 2 bases, in that order; junction bases with no gene match: 15. CDR1 and CDR2 (germline): MDHEN, SYDVKM. The CDR3 runs 18 residues. CDR3 bases: TGTGCCAGCAGTTTTACGGTTCAGGCTGGCGGGGGGACCTACGAGCAGTACTTC. Its translation is CASSFTVQAGGGTYEQYF. The full variable domain, its missing parts supplied by reference TRBV28 and TRBJ2-7, is DVKVTQSSRYLVKRTGEKVFLECVQDMDHENMFWYRQDPGLGLRLIYFSYDVKMKEKGDIPEGYSVSREKKERFSLILESASTNQTSMYLCASSFTVQAGGGTYEQYFGPGTRLTVT.

This rearrangement joins TRBV6-5 to TRBJ1-1; D is uncertain. The CDR3 is 14 amino acids. V shed 0 bases and J shed 0 bases, with 5 bases lying between them. Germline V gene sequence: CDR1 MNHEY, CDR2 SVGAGI. In DNA, the CDR3 is TGTGCCAGCAGTTACTCCGGAGTGAACACTGAAGCTTTCTTT. Translated, it gives CASSYSGVNTEAFF.

V gene TRBV10-1 combines with J gene TRBJ2-1; D is undetermined. The CDR3 spans 12 residues. Germline V CDR1 and CDR2: WNHNN, SYGVQD (reference sequence). V was shortened by 2 bases and J by 4 bases, with 3 bases between the two germline ends. The chain's CDR3 is CASSEGYNEQFF. The CDR3 coding sequence is TGCGCCAGCAGTGAGGGATACAATGAGCAGTTCTTC.

This clone was detected a few times. The gene calls are TRBV5-5 and TRBJ2-2; TRBD1 matches at 7 bases. V was clipped by 3 bases and J by 4 bases; unmatched bases: 6. The CDR3 covers 15 residues. CDR1 is SGHKS, CDR2 YYEKEE, per germline (reference sequence). The CDR3 DNA reads TGTGCCAGCAGCTCGACAGGGTTGAGCACCGGGGAGCTGTTTTTT. Translated: CASSSTGLSTGELFF.

The chain joins TRBV28 to TRBJ1-2; weak D call: TRBD1 (6 bases). CDR1 is MDHEN and CDR2 is SYDVKM in the germline V gene. V was shortened by 3 bases and J by 3 bases, with 11 bases between the two germline ends. The CDR3 runs to 14 residues. This CDR3 is CASSFLRGDYGYTF. The CDR3, as DNA: TGTGCCAGCAGTTTTCTCAGGGGTGACTATGGCTACACCTTC.